The 24 T cell receptor beta chains presented below share a single source sample, sequenced in a study of regulatory T cells in long-lasting Graves disease. To make TCR beta libraries, researchers used iRepertoire HTBI primers and Arm-PCR of CDR3 regions. A single record per CDR3 protein comes from TCRdb applying MiXCR to the multiplex PCR reads. The sample includes some 300,000 distinct CDR3 sequences, around 23% seen only once; the top ten take approximately 60%. Described time point: persistent/refractory GD, antithyroid drugs over 5 years with positive TRAb. The TCR library used RNA extracted from PBMCs. Source: peripheral blood mononuclear cells (PBMCs), taken when the disease was refractory, from a patient treated with antithyroid drugs. These receptors originate from a female donor with Graves disease.

This clonotype was picked up a small number of times. The J gene is TRBJ2-2, the V gene TRBV7-2; D perhaps matches TRBD1 (8 bases). CDR1 is SGHTA, CDR2 FQGNSA, per germline. Deletions cut 5 bases from V and 4 bases from J, with 20 bases between. This CDR3 is 17 amino acids long. In nucleotides, the CDR3 is TGTGCCAGCAGCCCACGTCCAGGGGGCGGGGGCACCGGGGAGCTGTTTTTT. It translates to CASSPRPGGGGTGELFF.

Ten or more counts support this clonotype. V usage is TRBV28 and J usage is TRBJ2-7; 10 nucleotides agree with TRBD2. The J segment lost 12 bases and the V segment lost 5 bases, leaving 7 bases of the junction unmatched. The CDR3 has 12 residues. CDR1 is MDHEN, CDR2 SYDVKM, per germline. In DNA, the CDR3 is TGTGCCAGCAGTCTACTAGCGGGATCTTCGTACTTC. Translation gives CASSLLAGSSYF.

There are a few counts of this clonotype. The chain recombines TRBV5-4 with TRBJ2-7; possible D gene TRBD1, 8 bases. The V end was cut by 8 bases, the J end by 5 bases, with 23 bases between. Looked up from germline, CDR1 is SGHNT and CDR2 is YYREEE (reference sequence). The length of the CDR3 is 15 residues. The CDR3 bases are TGTGCCAGTAGTTCAGCGGGACAGGCCCGGAACGAGCAGTACTTC. Translating it yields CASSSAGQARNEQYF.

Many counts were recorded for this clonotype. The V call is TRBV12-3 or TRBV12-4, the J call TRBJ1-5; D is unclear. V was shortened by 2 bases and J by 7 bases, with 18 bases between the two germline ends. The CDR3 consists of 16 residues. CDR3 protein: CASSLKGGGGGQPQHF. CDR3 DNA: TGTGCCAGCAGTTTAAAGGGAGGTGGTGGCGGCCAGCCCCAGCATTTT.

The rearrangement uses TRBV6-5 and TRBJ2-6, with no clear D. The CDR3 has 12 amino acids. The V end was cut by 4 bases, the J end by 4 bases, with 2 bases between. The germline V gene has CDR1 MNHEY and CDR2 SVGAGI. The CDR3 is CASSWGANVLTF. The CDR3 DNA reads as TGTGCCAGCAGTTGGGGGGCCAACGTCCTGACTTTC.

This clonotype was counted at least ten times. This sequence joins TRBV3-1 and TRBJ1-4, with D unresolved. Per germline, CDR1 LGHDT and CDR2 YNNKEL (reference sequence). The CDR3 is 12 amino acids. The ends were cut back, 4 bases at V and 6 bases at J, with 6 bases in the middle. DNA for the CDR3: TGTGCCAGCAGCCGGTTCGATGAAAAACTGTTTTTT. Amino acids: CASSRFDEKLFF.

The J gene is TRBJ1-2, the V gene TRBV7-9, with a weak D call TRBD1 (6 bases). Looked up from germline, CDR1 is SEHNR and CDR2 is FQNEAQ (reference sequence). Trimming pared 6 bases from V and 3 bases from J, leaving 8 bases between. This CDR3 contains 12 residues. CDR3 sequence: CASRRTDYGYTF. The CDR3 DNA reads TGTGCCAGCAGGAGGACAGACTATGGCTACACCTTC.

This clonotype was counted ten times or more. The rearrangement joins TRBV7-9 to TRBJ2-5; D gene uncertain. CDR3 size: 18 residues. CDR1 and CDR2 (germline): SEHNR, FQNEAQ (reference sequence). V was cut by 1 base and J by 0 bases, with 18 bases left in between. CDR3 sequence reads: CASSLVTVGEAYQETQYF. CDR3 coding DNA: TGTGCCAGCAGCTTAGTCACAGTTGGCGAGGCGTACCAAGAGACCCAGTACTTC.

This clonotype was observed many times. The rearrangement uses TRBV2 and TRBJ1-1; possible D gene TRBD1, 6 bases. This CDR3 comprises 13 residues. Germline CDR1 is SNHLY and CDR2 is FYNNEI. V was pared by 1 base and J by 8 bases, with 11 bases between. The CDR3 region is CASSEVGGLEAFF. The CDR3 DNA follows: TGTGCCAGCAGTGAAGTAGGGGGTCTGGAAGCTTTCTTT.

This clonotype was seen ten or more times. J is TRBJ2-2 and V is TRBV28; unclear D gene. This CDR3 has 14 residues. V lost 2 bases, J lost 4 bases, and 8 bases lay in between. The germline CDR1 and CDR2 sequences are MDHEN and SYDVKM. CDR3: CASSLRRPTGELFF. CDR3 nucleotides: TGTGCCAGCAGTTTACGCAGACCCACCGGGGAGCTGTTTTTT.

The chain joins TRBV27 to TRBJ2-7; perhaps TRBD1 as D (6 bases). Trimming removed 0 bases at V and 0 bases at J, with 9 bases between. From germline, CDR1 is MNHEY and CDR2 SMNVEV (reference sequence). This CDR3 is built from 15 residues. The CDR3 nucleotides are TGTGCCAGCAGTTTATCGGCCAGGGGCTCCTACGAGCAGTACTTC. Translated: CASSLSARGSYEQYF.

The V call is TRBV7-2, the J call TRBJ1-3; a possible D gene is TRBD1 (5 bases). The CDR3 runs 17 residues. Germline loops: CDR1 SGHTA, CDR2 FQGNSA. V was trimmed by 0 bases and J by 0 bases, leaving 12 bases between them. CDR3 amino acids: CASSLALGRYSGNTIYF. The CDR3, as DNA: TGTGCCAGCAGCTTAGCGCTGGGGCGGTACTCTGGAAACACCATATATTTT.

This clonotype was recorded at least ten times. The rearrangement uses TRBV6-1 and TRBJ1-4; no clear D gene. Germline V gene sequence: CDR1 MNHNS, CDR2 SASEGT. V was pared by 5 bases and J by 8 bases, with 18 bases between. This CDR3 contains 15 residues. The DNA for the CDR3 is TGTGCCAGCAGTCGTCGGCCAGACGCACCCGAAAAACTGTTTTTT. Residues: CASSRRPDAPEKLFF.

In DNA, the CDR3 is TGTGCCAGTAGCGGGACAGGGGGCGGCTACACCTTC. Its translation: CASSGTGGGYTF. The chain combines TRBV19 with TRBJ1-2, with TRBD1 matching over 12 bases. The junction had 1 base not matched to a gene; V was cut back by 6 bases and J by 8 bases. The CDR3 sequence is 12 residues long. Germline V CDR1 and CDR2: LNHDA, SQIVND (reference sequence). Full variable domain (outside the CDR3, taken from reference TRBV19 and TRBJ1-2): DGGITQSPKYLFRKEGQNVTLSCEQNLNHDAMYWYRQDPGQGLRLIYYSQIVNDFQKGDIAEGYSVSREKKESFPLTVTSAQKNPTAFYLCASSGTGGGYTFGSGTRLTVV.

In this sample, this clonotype turned up many times. The CDR3 protein is CASSEWGTGEETQYF. CDR3 in DNA: TGTGCCAGCAGTGAGTGGGGGACAGGGGAGGAGACCCAGTACTTC. V usage is TRBV28 and J usage is TRBJ2-5; 10 positions agree with TRBD1. J was trimmed by 5 bases and V by 5 bases; bases with no gene match: 8. The germline V gene encodes CDR1 MDHEN and CDR2 SYDVKM. This CDR3 region has 15 residues.

This clonotype was seen ten or more times. This sequence joins TRBV28 and TRBJ2-5; D may be TRBD1 or TRBD2 (5 bases each). This CDR3 region has 15 residues. Between the trimmed V and J ends, which lost 1 base and 4 bases, there was a span of 13 bases. CDR1 is MDHEN, CDR2 SYDVKM, per germline. In DNA, the CDR3 is TGTGCCAGCAGTTTATTCTCGGGGCTAGGAGAGACCCAGTACTTC. The encoded protein is CASSLFSGLGETQYF. Supplemented by reference TRBV28 and TRBJ2-5, the full variable domain reads DVKVTQSSRYLVKRTGEKVFLECVQDMDHENMFWYRQDPGLGLRLIYFSYDVKMKEKGDIPEGYSVSREKKERFSLILESASTNQTSMYLCASSLFSGLGETQYFGPGTRLLVL.

This chain links TRBV7-2 with TRBJ2-1; 8 nucleotides line up with TRBD2. Germline CDR1 reads SGHTA; CDR2 reads FQGNSA. J gave up 5 bases and V 1 base, and 4 bases lay outside the gene matches. The CDR3 loop spans 15 amino acids. The CDR3 region has the DNA TGTGCCAGCAGCTTAGTCCCGGGAGGGGACAATGAGCAGTTCTTC. It yields the protein CASSLVPGGDNEQFF.

Regarding this clonotype: At one end, the junction sequence differs from germline, possibly due to a read error. The rearrangement joins TRBV5-6 to TRBJ1-1; tentatively, D is TRBD1 (6 bases). In germline, CDR1 is SGHDT, CDR2 YYEEEE. The CDR3 totals 15 residues. The CDR3 DNA reads as TGTGCCAGCTCTCATGCCGGGACACTGAACACTGAGGCTTTCTTT. This gives the protein CASSHAGTLNTEAFF.

This clonotype was counted many times. The V and J genes are TRBV11-2 and TRBJ1-2; TRBD1 aligns across 7 bases. V shed 1 base, J shed 3 bases, and the junction held 5 bases outside the gene matches. The CDR3 runs 15 residues. Germline V lookup: CDR1 SGHAT, CDR2 FQNNGV. CDR3 sequence (DNA): TGTGCCAGCAGCTTAGCTTACCAGGGGGACTATGGCTACACCTTC. It is translated as CASSLAYQGDYGYTF. Looking up the rest from reference TRBV11-2 and TRBJ1-2 gives the full variable domain: EAGVAQSPRYKIIEKRQSVAFWCNPISGHATLYWYQQILGQGPKLLIQFQNNGVVDDSQLPKDRFSAERLKGVDSTLKIQPAKLEDSAVYLCASSLAYQGDYGYTFGSGTRLTVV.

For this clonotype: A much larger clone is a single base away; this may be a read error. This chain uses TRBV20-1 with TRBJ2-7, with 9 bases lining up with TRBD2. V shed 8 bases, J shed 5 bases, and the junction held 16 bases outside the gene matches. The germline CDR1 and CDR2 sequences are DFQATT and SNEGSKA (reference sequence). The CDR3 spans 15 residues. The CDR3 DNA reads TGCAGTACTTTCACCCCGACTAGCGGTTCCAACGAGCAGTACTTC. Its protein is CSTFTPTSGSNEQYF.

This clonotype showed up many times. This chain links TRBV7-2 with TRBJ1-1, with D perhaps TRBD1 (5 bases). Deletions cut 1 base from V and 0 bases from J, with 9 bases between. The CDR3 sequence is 15 residues long. Looked up from germline, CDR1 is SGHTA and CDR2 is FQGNSA. CDR3 residues: CASSLGAGMNTEAFF. In DNA, the CDR3 is TGTGCCAGCAGCTTAGGTGCAGGGATGAACACTGAAGCTTTCTTT.

This clonotype was detected a few times. A junction end diverges from the germline sequence, so it may reflect a read error. V is TRBV28 and J is TRBJ2-3; 7 bases are a match to TRBD2. Germline V gene lookup returns CDR1 MDHEN and CDR2 SYDVKM. This CDR3 contains 17 residues. The CDR3, as DNA: TGTGCCAACAGTCCCACTAGCGCCCTAGGGGGCACAGATACGCAGTATTTT. Residues: CANSPTSALGGTDTQYF. The full variable domain, its missing parts supplied by reference TRBV28 and TRBJ2-3, is DVKVTQSSRYLVKRTGEKVFLECVQDMDHENMFWYRQDPGLGLRLIYFSYDVKMKEKGDIPEGYSVSREKKERFSLILESASTNQTSMYLCANSPTSALGGTDTQYFGPGTRLTVL.

The chain is built from TRBV20-1 and TRBJ2-2, with 8 bases identical to TRBD2. There are 17 residues in the CDR3. Germline trimming cut 0 bases from V and 6 bases from J; bases unmatched to any gene: 12. Germline V CDR1 and CDR2: DFQATT, SNEGSKA (reference sequence). The CDR3, as DNA: TGCAGTGCTAGAGATTTTCCAGGAGCGGGAGATGCCGGGGAGCTGTTTTTT. Protein: CSARDFPGAGDAGELFF.

This clonotype was recorded many times. The chain joins TRBV7-2 to TRBJ2-5; D is ambiguous. Deletions cut 5 bases from V and 2 bases from J, with 9 bases between. The germline gives CDR1 SGHTA, CDR2 FQGNSA. This CDR3 has 13 amino acids. The CDR3 spells CASSQLAQETQYF. The CDR3 bases are TGTGCCAGCAGCCAGCTGGCTCAAGAGACCCAGTACTTC.